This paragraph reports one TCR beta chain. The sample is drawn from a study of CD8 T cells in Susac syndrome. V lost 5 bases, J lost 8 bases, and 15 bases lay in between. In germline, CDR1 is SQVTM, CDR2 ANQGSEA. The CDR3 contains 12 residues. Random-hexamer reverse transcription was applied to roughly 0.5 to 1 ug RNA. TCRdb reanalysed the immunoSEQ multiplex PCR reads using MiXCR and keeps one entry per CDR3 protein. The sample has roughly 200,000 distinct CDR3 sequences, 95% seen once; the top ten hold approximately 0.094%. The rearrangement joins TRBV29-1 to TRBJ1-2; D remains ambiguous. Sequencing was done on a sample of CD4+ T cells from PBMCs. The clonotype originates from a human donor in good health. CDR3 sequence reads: CSVLGSLKGYTF. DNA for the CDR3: TGCAGCGTTCTGGGCTCGCTAAAGGGCTACACCTTC.